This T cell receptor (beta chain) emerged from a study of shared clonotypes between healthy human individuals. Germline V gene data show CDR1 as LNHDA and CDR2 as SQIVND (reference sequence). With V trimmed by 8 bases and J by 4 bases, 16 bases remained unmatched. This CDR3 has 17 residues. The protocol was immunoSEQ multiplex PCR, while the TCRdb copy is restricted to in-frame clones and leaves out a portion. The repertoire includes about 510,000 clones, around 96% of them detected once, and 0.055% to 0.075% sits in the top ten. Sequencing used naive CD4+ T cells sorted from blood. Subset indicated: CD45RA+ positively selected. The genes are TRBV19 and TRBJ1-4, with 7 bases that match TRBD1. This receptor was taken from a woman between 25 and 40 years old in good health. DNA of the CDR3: TGTGCCAGTTGTCGACAGGGCGGATACAGTGGTAATGAAAAACTGTTTTTT. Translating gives CASCRQGGYSGNEKLFF.